These T cell receptor beta chains were read from a single sample in a study of regulatory T cells in long-lasting Graves disease. TCRdb used MiXCR to reprocess the multiplex PCR reads, holding one entry per CDR3 protein. The sample yields 400,000 to 500,000 distinct CDR3 sequences, more than 20% seen once. The sample was peripheral blood mononuclear cells (PBMCs), taken when the disease was refractory, from a patient treated with antithyroid drugs. The receptors here all came from a female donor with Graves disease. Each CDR3 is given with its conserved first and last residue. A D gene is named only where the DNA matches it firmly. Rows may omit the clone size; those that give it use once, few, many or a size class.

TRBV10-3	TRBJ1-4	few	TRBD1	TGTGCCATCAGCAAAGGGGGCTTGACTAATGAAAAACTGTTTTTT	CAISKGGLTNEKLFF
TRBV12-3/TRBV12-4	TRBJ1-1	.	.	TGTGCCAGCAGTTGGATTGGGACTGAAGCTTTCTTT	CASSWIGTEAFF
TRBV20-1	TRBJ2-2	few	TRBD2	TGCAGTGCTAGACCTAGCGGGAGGGCGAACACCGGGGAGCTGTTTTTT	CSARPSGRANTGELFF
TRBV15	TRBJ2-6	many	.	TGTGCCACCAGCAGAGGGGCCATGGCCAACGTCCTGACTTTC	CATSRGAMANVLTF
TRBV6-1	TRBJ2-7	.	.	TGTGCCAGCAGTGAATGGGAAACAGGGGGGGGCTACGAGCAGTACTTC	CASSEWETGGGYEQYF
TRBV2	TRBJ1-1	many	TRBD1	TGTGCCAGCAGTGAAAAGCCAGGGACAGGGAAGAACACTGAAGCTTTCTTT	CASSEKPGTGKNTEAFF
TRBV3-1	TRBJ1-2	many	.	TGTGCCAGCAGCCAAAACTCCGGGAACTATGGCTACACCTTC	CASSQNSGNYGYTF
TRBV9	TRBJ1-4	.	.	TGTGCCAGCAGCGGGGGACAAGCTAATGAAAAACTGTTTTTT	CASSGGQANEKLFF
TRBV7-8	TRBJ2-2	.	TRBD1	TGTGCCAGCAGGAAGGACAGGGCAAACACCGGGGAGCTGTTTTTT	CASRKDRANTGELFF
TRBV28	TRBJ1-3	many	TRBD1	TGTGCCAGCAGTTTTTCACAGGGGAGGCACACCATATATTTT	CASSFSQGRHTIYF
TRBV11-1	TRBJ2-2	many	TRBD1	TGTGCCAGCAGCCCGACAGGGTGGTTCACCGGGGAGCTGTTTTTT	CASSPTGWFTGELFF
TRBV28	TRBJ1-3	many	.	TGTGCCAGCAGTTTATGGGGGCTCTCTGGAAACACCATATATTTT	CASSLWGLSGNTIYF
TRBV28	TRBJ1-5	many	.	TGTGCCAGCAGCCAGGTAGATCAGCCCCAGCATTTT	CASSQVDQPQHF
TRBV11-3	TRBJ2-2	many	.	TGTGCCAGCAGCCTCCGGGACGGAACCGGGGAGCTGTTTTTT	CASSLRDGTGELFF
TRBV15	TRBJ1-1	.	.	TGTGCCACCAGCAGGGCTGCAGGCAACACTGAAGCTTTCTTT	CATSRAAGNTEAFF
TRBV9	TRBJ2-7	once	.	TGTGCCAGCAGCGTAGGAGACGGGCCCCTCTACGAGCAGTACTTC	CASSVGDGPLYEQYF
TRBV6-1	TRBJ1-6	few	.	TGTGCCAGCAGCCCTACGGTCGTTTATAATTCACCCCTCCACTTT	CASSPTVVYNSPLHF
TRBV6-2/TRBV6-3	TRBJ2-7	.	TRBD2	TGTGCCAGCAGTTACCCCCCGGGAGGGCAGACTGGAGAGCAGTACTTC	CASSYPPGGQTGEQYF